The rows below give T cell receptor beta chains drawn from one sample of a study of persistence of HIV-infected CD4 T cells. Assay used: immunoSEQ multiplex PCR; TCRdb lists only in-frame clones, some missing. The sample contains 35,000 to 55,000 clones, about nine tenths of which appear only once. These receptors lack a known antigen. Sample: CD4+ T cells sorted from PBMCs after roughly 18-hour stimulation, taken from a patient who received antiretroviral therapy. These receptors came from an adult woman with HIV who was CMV-seropositive. Both conserved end residues are part of each CDR3. The D gene is left open where the match is weak. Clone size appears in some rows only: once, few, many, or a class for an expanded clone.

TRBD1	TRBV5-1	TRBJ1-3	.	CASSPDRVGNTIYF	TGCGCCAGCAGCCCGGACAGGGTGGGAAACACCATATATTTT
TRBD1	TRBV2	TRBJ1-4	.	CASITGGPTNEKLFF	TGTGCCAGCATTACAGGGGGCCCAACTAATGAAAAACTGTTTTTT
TRBD1	TRBV2	TRBJ1-2	.	CASRTDRGSNYGYTF	TGTGCCAGCAGGACGGACAGGGGATCTAACTATGGCTACACCTTC
TRBD1	TRBV6-6	TRBJ1-4	.	CASRPGQGNEKLFF	TGTGCCAGCAGGCCGGGACAGGGAAATGAAAAACTGTTTTTT
.	TRBV29-1	TRBJ2-1	.	CSVEATLNEQFF	TGCAGCGTTGAAGCGACCCTCAATGAGCAGTTCTTC
TRBD1	TRBV19	TRBJ1-1	.	CASNLNPGQGYTEAFF	TGTGCCAGCAACCTTAATCCGGGACAGGGATATACTGAAGCTTTCTTT
.	TRBV5-4	TRBJ1-2	.	CASSLPSNYGYTF	TGTGCCAGCAGCTTACCATCTAACTATGGCTACACCTTC
.	TRBV15	TRBJ1-4	.	CATSSVGAEWNEKLFF	TGTGCCACCAGCAGTGTAGGGGCGGAATGGAATGAAAAACTGTTTTTT
.	TRBV10-2	TRBJ2-3	.	CASILDGSDTQYF	TGCGCCAGCATTCTCGACGGTTCAGATACGCAGTATTTT
.	TRBV10-3	TRBJ2-2	.	CAISEGGGELFF	TGTGCCATCAGTGAAGGGGGCGGGGAGCTGTTTTTT
TRBD1	TRBV5-6	TRBJ2-2	once	CASSWTGIGSGELFF	TGTGCCAGCAGCTGGACAGGGATCGGTTCCGGGGAGCTGTTTTTT
.	TRBV6-5	TRBJ1-2	once	CASSYQRRRGYTF	TGTGCCAGCAGTTACCAGCGCCGGCGGGGCTACACCTTC
.	TRBV24-1	TRBJ1-5	.	CATSGAGDSNQPQHF	TGTGCCACCAGTGGGGCAGGTGATAGCAATCAGCCCCAGCATTTT
TRBD1	TRBV4-1	TRBJ2-4	.	CASSRGQADIQYF	TGCGCCAGCAGCCGAGGACAGGCCGACATTCAGTACTTC
.	TRBV3-1/TRBV3-2	TRBJ1-2	.	CASSPRSFNYGYTF	TGTGCCAGCAGCCCCCGGTCCTTTAACTATGGCTACACCTTC
TRBD1	TRBV2	TRBJ1-5	.	CASSEALGDSNQPQHF	TGTGCCAGCAGTGAAGCGCTTGGGGACAGTAATCAGCCCCAGCATTTT
TRBD2	TRBV15	TRBJ2-7	.	CATSRAVGGRVNEQYF	TGTGCCACCAGCAGAGCTGTCGGGGGGAGGGTAAACGAGCAGTACTTC
.	TRBV3-1/TRBV3-2	TRBJ1-6	.	CASSLGIGEGNSPLHF	TGTGCCAGCAGCCTAGGCATTGGAGAGGGTAATTCACCCCTCCACTTT
TRBD1	TRBV19	TRBJ1-1	.	CASSISTGRNTEAFF	TGTGCCAGTAGTATTTCGACAGGGAGGAACACTGAAGCTTTCTTT
.	TRBV11-3	TRBJ1-5	once	CASSPPPLPGNSPQHF	TGTGCCAGCTCCCCGCCCCCTCTCCCAGGAAATTCGCCCCAGCATTTT
TRBD1	TRBV5-6	TRBJ2-2	.	CASSPPTGVTGELFF	TGTGCCAGCAGCCCGCCGACAGGGGTGACCGGGGAGCTGTTTTTT
TRBD2	TRBV5-1	TRBJ2-1	.	CASSSPGLANEQFF	TGCGCCAGCAGCTCTCCGGGACTAGCCAATGAGCAGTTCTTC
.	TRBV5-1	TRBJ1-3	.	CASSPSLISSGNTIYF	TGCGCCAGCAGCCCCTCCCTCATTAGCTCTGGAAACACCATATATTTT
.	TRBV5-5	TRBJ1-1	.	CASSLAGGQDTEAFF	TGTGCCAGCAGCTTGGCGGGGGGCCAGGACACTGAAGCTTTCTTT
.	TRBV6-4	TRBJ2-7	.	CASSDSSDGVSYEQYF	TGTGCCAGCAGTGACTCTTCCGACGGGGTCTCCTACGAGCAGTACTTC
.	TRBV28	TRBJ2-7	.	CASSLNYEQYF	TGTGCCAGCAGTTTAAACTACGAGCAGTACTTC
TRBD2	TRBV7-3	TRBJ2-5	.	CASSRTLPTSGGVGTQYF	TGTGCCAGCAGCCGAACCCTCCCGACTAGCGGGGGGGTTGGGACCCAGTACTTC
.	TRBV4-1	TRBJ2-7	.	CASSQDLRSHYEQYF	TGCGCCAGCAGCCAAGATCTTAGGAGCCACTACGAGCAGTACTTC
TRBD1	TRBV9	TRBJ1-1	.	CASSPGTGLENTEAFF	TGTGCCAGCAGCCCCGGGACAGGGTTAGAGAACACTGAAGCTTTCTTT